This T cell receptor beta chain was found in a study of blood T cell repertoires in COVID-19. Study information: Samples taken during acute and convalescent COVID-19 were collected in the United States, Italy and Spain.

How the authors handled the data: Amplification with reference gene primers provided the estimates of nucleated cell counts. Profiled with immunoSEQ multiplex PCR; TCRdb holds only in-frame clones, not every one. From that table come the V and J calls and clone size; the DNA was used to work out D and trimming. The sample has 450,000 or so clones; 80% to 90% are singletons. Sequencing was performed on peripheral blood. The sequence was collected from a man between 18 and 35 years old with COVID-19, enrolled during active disease.

CDR3 loop: CASSGGTATNTEAFF. CDR3 in DNA: TGTGCCAGTAGTGGCGGGACAGCAACGAACACTGAAGCTTTCTTT. The chain couples TRBV19 to TRBJ1-1; 7 positions match TRBD1. J gave up 1 base and V 5 bases, and 7 bases lay outside the gene matches. CDR1 is LNHDA, CDR2 SQIVND, per germline (reference sequence). This CDR3 contains 15 residues.